This entry features one TCR beta chain sequence. What it recognizes is unknown. The PCR had 60 Vbeta and 13 Jbeta primers. Clones were read by immunoSEQ multiplex PCR, and TCRdb kept only the in-frame ones, dropping some. In the table there are approximately 140,000 clones, 70% to 85% of which are singletons. The sample comes from a study of cytomegalovirus exposure and HLA in healthy donors. Study-wide findings and caveats: Most of the TCR beta V segments (in an earlier analysis) were productive either about 87% or about 30% of the time.

The CDR3 covers 15 residues. The ends were cut back, 0 bases at V and 8 bases at J, with 14 bases in the middle. Germline CDR1 reads SEHNR; CDR2 reads FQNEAQ (reference sequence). This clonotype was obtained from a boy between 2 and 10 years old in good health and CMV-seronegative. Sequenced material: PBMCs. The V and J genes are TRBV7-9 and TRBJ2-4; D may be TRBD2 (7 bases). CDR3 region: CASSLAGGPLDIQYF. The DNA for the CDR3 is TGTGCCAGCAGCTTAGCGGGGGGGCCGTTAGACATTCAGTACTTC.